The rows below give T cell receptor beta chains drawn from one sample of a study of blood T cell repertoires in COVID-19. TCRdb's table, derived via immunoSEQ multiplex PCR, lists solely in-frame clones and lacks some. The data contain about 190,000 clones, 83% of them seen just once; the ten biggest clones take up about 5.7%. Input material: peripheral blood. These receptors were taken from a woman between 35 and 50 years old with acute or convalescent COVID-19. The CDR3 runs from the conserved cysteine through the conserved F or W. The D gene is left open where the match is weak. Rows may omit the clone size; those that give it use once, few, many or a size class.

j_gene: TRBJ2-1
abundance: -
d_gene: -
v_gene: TRBV11-2
CDR3aa: CASSLVPGGNEQFF
CDR3nt: TGTGCCAGCAGCTTAGTTCCAGGGGGGAATGAGCAGTTCTTC

j_gene: TRBJ2-1
abundance: -
d_gene: -
v_gene: TRBV18
CDR3aa: CASSPPNSVTRSNEQFF
CDR3nt: TGTGCCAGCTCACCCCCCAATTCTGTGACTAGAAGTAATGAGCAGTTCTTC

j_gene: TRBJ2-5
abundance: few
d_gene: -
v_gene: TRBV12-5
CDR3aa: CASGSMSGTQYF
CDR3nt: TGTGCTAGTGGTTCCATGAGCGGGACCCAGTACTTC

j_gene: TRBJ2-7
abundance: -
d_gene: -
v_gene: TRBV5-1
CDR3aa: CASSSDSLGEQYF
CDR3nt: TGCGCCAGCAGCTCGGACTCCCTAGGGGAGCAGTACTTC

j_gene: TRBJ2-7
abundance: few
d_gene: -
v_gene: TRBV7-9
CDR3aa: CASSLGSPASHEQYF
CDR3nt: TGTGCCAGCAGCTTAGGGAGCCCCGCCAGCCACGAGCAGTACTTC

j_gene: TRBJ1-1
abundance: -
d_gene: -
v_gene: TRBV12-3/TRBV12-4
CDR3aa: CASSLLRNTEAFF
CDR3nt: TGTGCCAGCAGTTTATTGAGAAACACTGAAGCTTTCTTT

j_gene: TRBJ2-1
abundance: -
d_gene: TRBD1
v_gene: TRBV5-4
CDR3aa: CASSIRQGAPYNEQFF
CDR3nt: TGTGCCAGCAGCATTAGACAGGGGGCACCCTACAATGAGCAGTTCTTC

j_gene: TRBJ2-1
abundance: -
d_gene: TRBD2
v_gene: TRBV5-1
CDR3aa: CASSLAETSGTNEQFF
CDR3nt: TGCGCCAGCAGCTTGGCGGAGACTAGCGGGACCAATGAGCAGTTCTTC

j_gene: TRBJ2-2
abundance: -
d_gene: -
v_gene: TRBV11-2
CDR3aa: CASSPQSGGELFF
CDR3nt: TGTGCCAGCAGCCCCCAATCAGGAGGGGAGCTGTTTTTT

j_gene: TRBJ2-5
abundance: -
d_gene: -
v_gene: TRBV4-1
CDR3aa: CASSQVTRRPQETQYF
CDR3nt: TGCGCCAGCAGCCAAGTAACTAGGAGACCTCAAGAGACCCAGTACTTC

j_gene: TRBJ1-2
abundance: -
d_gene: -
v_gene: TRBV11-2
CDR3aa: CASSVGQSYGYTF
CDR3nt: TGTGCCAGCAGCGTGGGACAAAGCTATGGCTACACCTTC

j_gene: TRBJ2-2
abundance: -
d_gene: -
v_gene: TRBV18
CDR3aa: CASSPRPADWGDTGELFF
CDR3nt: TGTGCCAGCTCACCAAGGCCTGCCGATTGGGGGGACACCGGGGAGCTGTTTTTT

j_gene: TRBJ1-1
abundance: -
d_gene: -
v_gene: TRBV29-1
CDR3aa: CSVKQGLEAFF
CDR3nt: TGCAGCGTGAAACAGGGATTGGAAGCTTTCTTT

j_gene: TRBJ1-1
abundance: -
d_gene: -
v_gene: TRBV7-9
CDR3aa: CASSLMQGNTEAFF
CDR3nt: TGTGCCAGCAGCTTGATGCAGGGGAACACTGAAGCTTTCTTT

j_gene: TRBJ1-1
abundance: -
d_gene: -
v_gene: TRBV29-1
CDR3aa: CSAGRGTEAFF
CDR3nt: TGCAGCGCCGGCCGGGGGACTGAAGCTTTCTTT

j_gene: TRBJ2-2
abundance: -
d_gene: -
v_gene: TRBV18
CDR3aa: CASSSGVSGELFF
CDR3nt: TGTGCCAGCTCATCAGGGGTCTCCGGGGAGCTGTTTTTT

j_gene: TRBJ2-1
abundance: -
d_gene: TRBD2
v_gene: TRBV29-1
CDR3aa: CSVTSLAGAYNEQFF
CDR3nt: TGCAGCGTAACCTCCCTAGCGGGGGCGTACAATGAGCAGTTCTTC

j_gene: TRBJ2-7
abundance: -
d_gene: -
v_gene: TRBV5-1
CDR3aa: CASSPRTAYEQYF
CDR3nt: TGCGCCAGCAGCCCCAGGACAGCGTACGAGCAGTACTTC

j_gene: TRBJ2-1
abundance: -
d_gene: -
v_gene: TRBV7-2
CDR3aa: CASSLDASIHEQFF
CDR3nt: TGTGCCAGCAGCTTAGACGCTAGCATCCATGAGCAGTTCTTC

j_gene: TRBJ2-1
abundance: -
d_gene: TRBD2
v_gene: TRBV5-4
CDR3aa: CASSLRTQREGSYNEQFF
CDR3nt: TGTGCCAGCAGCTTGAGGACTCAGCGGGAGGGCTCCTACAATGAGCAGTTCTTC

j_gene: TRBJ1-6
abundance: -
d_gene: -
v_gene: TRBV28
CDR3aa: CASSFRGSYNSPLHF
CDR3nt: TGTGCCAGCAGTTTTCGGGGCTCCTATAATTCACCCCTCCACTTT

j_gene: TRBJ1-2
abundance: few
d_gene: -
v_gene: TRBV29-1
CDR3aa: CSVESKTANYGYTF
CDR3nt: TGCAGCGTTGAATCCAAGACAGCTAACTATGGCTACACCTTC

j_gene: TRBJ2-7
abundance: -
d_gene: TRBD1
v_gene: TRBV14
CDR3aa: CASSSTGTGVHGQYF
CDR3nt: TGTGCCAGCAGTTCCACCGGGACAGGGGTTCATGGGCAGTACTTC

j_gene: TRBJ1-1
abundance: -
d_gene: -
v_gene: TRBV28
CDR3aa: CASSLAGRARAFF
CDR3nt: TGTGCCAGCAGTTTAGCGGGGCGGGCGAGAGCTTTCTTT

j_gene: TRBJ1-5
abundance: few
d_gene: -
v_gene: TRBV28
CDR3aa: CASKSFELNQPQHF
CDR3nt: TGTGCCAGCAAGTCCTTTGAGCTCAATCAGCCCCAGCATTTT

j_gene: TRBJ2-4
abundance: -
d_gene: -
v_gene: TRBV19
CDR3aa: CASRAGRGAKNIQYF
CDR3nt: TGTGCCAGTAGGGCAGGGAGGGGGGCCAAAAACATTCAGTACTTC

j_gene: TRBJ2-3
abundance: -
d_gene: TRBD2
v_gene: TRBV4-1
CDR3aa: CASSQEFGGTDTQYF
CDR3nt: TGCGCCAGCAGCCAAGAGTTCGGGGGGACAGATACGCAGTATTTT

j_gene: TRBJ2-3
abundance: -
d_gene: -
v_gene: TRBV29-1
CDR3aa: CSVEGPRAGSTDTQYF
CDR3nt: TGCAGCGTTGAAGGTCCTAGGGCGGGGTCCACAGATACGCAGTATTTT

j_gene: TRBJ1-1
abundance: -
d_gene: TRBD1
v_gene: TRBV6-2/TRBV6-3
CDR3aa: CASSPSPDRGGTEAFF
CDR3nt: TGTGCCAGCAGTCCCTCCCCGGACAGGGGTGGGACTGAAGCTTTCTTT

j_gene: TRBJ2-2
abundance: -
d_gene: -
v_gene: TRBV4-2
CDR3aa: CASSPELANTGELFF
CDR3nt: TGTGCCAGCAGCCCGGAGCTTGCGAACACCGGGGAGCTGTTTTTT

j_gene: TRBJ1-6
abundance: -
d_gene: TRBD1
v_gene: TRBV3-1/TRBV3-2
CDR3aa: CASSQPTWGQGDSPLHF
CDR3nt: TGTGCCAGCAGCCAACCAACGTGGGGACAGGGGGATTCACCCCTCCACTTT

j_gene: TRBJ2-7
abundance: once
d_gene: -
v_gene: TRBV15
CDR3aa: CATSRDERGFNF
CDR3nt: TGTGCCACCAGCAGAGATGAGAGAGGGTTTAACTTC

j_gene: TRBJ2-5
abundance: once
d_gene: -
v_gene: TRBV15
CDR3aa: CATSRDGSAGETQYF
CDR3nt: TGTGCCACCAGCAGGGATGGATCGGCGGGAGAGACCCAGTACTTC

j_gene: TRBJ2-3
abundance: -
d_gene: -
v_gene: TRBV28
CDR3aa: CATTGVWQDTQYF
CDR3nt: TGTGCCACCACAGGAGTGTGGCAAGATACGCAGTATTTT

j_gene: TRBJ2-3
abundance: -
d_gene: -
v_gene: TRBV5-1
CDR3aa: CASRQVAGTDTQYF
CDR3nt: TGCGCCAGCAGACAAGTAGCGGGCACAGATACGCAGTATTTT

j_gene: TRBJ1-4
abundance: few
d_gene: TRBD1
v_gene: TRBV27
CDR3aa: CARTGEEEKLFF
CDR3nt: TGTGCCAGGACAGGGGAGGAGGAAAAACTGTTTTTT

j_gene: TRBJ1-3
abundance: -
d_gene: TRBD1
v_gene: TRBV5-8
CDR3aa: CASSFYRGGNTIYF
CDR3nt: TGTGCCAGCAGCTTCTACAGGGGTGGAAACACCATATATTTT

j_gene: TRBJ2-5
abundance: few
d_gene: -
v_gene: TRBV29-1
CDR3aa: CSVLAGGETQYF
CDR3nt: TGCAGCGTTTTGGCGGGTGGAGAGACCCAGTACTTC

j_gene: TRBJ2-3
abundance: -
d_gene: -
v_gene: TRBV3-1/TRBV3-2
CDR3aa: CASSQVADTQYF
CDR3nt: TGTGCCAGCAGCCAAGTAGCAGATACGCAGTATTTT

j_gene: TRBJ2-2
abundance: -
d_gene: TRBD2
v_gene: TRBV19
CDR3aa: CASRNLLGSGGDTGELFF
CDR3nt: TGTGCCAGTAGAAACCTCCTGGGTAGCGGGGGGGACACCGGGGAGCTGTTTTTT

j_gene: TRBJ1-6
abundance: few
d_gene: -
v_gene: TRBV18
CDR3aa: CASSPQDYNSPLHF
CDR3nt: TGTGCCAGCTCACCCCAGGACTATAATTCACCCCTCCACTTT

j_gene: TRBJ1-5
abundance: -
d_gene: -
v_gene: TRBV29-1
CDR3aa: CSARKRGNQPQHF
CDR3nt: TGCAGCGCCCGAAAGAGGGGCAATCAGCCCCAGCATTTT

j_gene: TRBJ1-5
abundance: -
d_gene: TRBD1
v_gene: TRBV28
CDR3aa: CASSLGTGNNQPQHF
CDR3nt: TGTGCCAGCAGTTTAGGGACAGGGAACAATCAGCCCCAGCATTTT

j_gene: TRBJ1-5
abundance: -
d_gene: -
v_gene: TRBV4-2
CDR3aa: CASSQGRGGPSNQPQHF
CDR3nt: TGTGCCAGCAGCCAAGGACGGGGGGGACCTAGCAATCAGCCCCAGCATTTT

j_gene: TRBJ2-3
abundance: -
d_gene: TRBD2
v_gene: TRBV24-1
CDR3aa: CATSDQGLAGGTDTQYF
CDR3nt: TGTGCCACCAGTGATCAAGGACTAGCGGGGGGCACGGATACGCAGTATTTT

j_gene: TRBJ2-3
abundance: -
d_gene: TRBD2
v_gene: TRBV6-5
CDR3aa: CASSRDYTDTQYF
CDR3nt: TGTGCCAGCAGTAGGGACTACACAGATACGCAGTATTTT